Presented here are 5 T cell receptor beta chains from one specimen sequenced in a study of blood T cell repertoires in COVID-19. Profiled with immunoSEQ multiplex PCR; TCRdb holds only in-frame clones, not every one. This table has about 110,000 clones, 84% appearing once. What was sequenced was peripheral blood. These receptors all come from a woman aged 60-70 years with acute or convalescent COVID-19.

This clone was counted a single time. The rearrangement joins TRBV19 to TRBJ2-1; TRBD1 might be the D (5 bases). CDR3 size: 14 residues. CDR1 is LNHDA and CDR2 is SQIVND in the germline V gene (reference sequence). V lost 8 bases and J 0 bases, leaving 11 bases between the germline ends. The CDR3: CASCQGSSYNEQFF. The DNA of the CDR3 is TGTGCCAGTTGTCAGGGTAGCTCCTACAATGAGCAGTTCTTC.

This CDR3 reads CASSLKRTGDTEAFF. DNA for the CDR3: TGTGCCAGCAGCTTGAAGAGGACAGGGGACACTGAAGCTTTCTTT. The chain carries TRBV5-4 and TRBJ1-1; 9 bases are a match to TRBD1. V was pared by 1 base and J by 3 bases, with 4 bases of the junction left unmatched. Germline V gives CDR1 SGHNT, CDR2 YYREEE (reference sequence). The CDR3 consists of 15 residues.

Relative to its sample, this clone is large (0.1 to 1%). The chain carries TRBV6-5 and TRBJ1-2; possible D gene TRBD1, 6 bases. This CDR3 has 11 residues. The germline V gene encodes CDR1 MNHEY and CDR2 SVGAGI. The V gene lost 5 bases and the J gene lost 6 bases, with 7 bases spanning the gap. The CDR3 spells CASSTGHGYTF. The CDR3, as DNA: TGTGCCAGCAGTACAGGGCATGGCTACACCTTC.

This clone showed up just once. The chain links TRBV5-1 to TRBJ1-1, with D uncertain. V lost 1 base, J lost 3 bases, and 10 bases lay in between. Germline-derived CDR1 and CDR2 are SGHRS and YFSETQ. This CDR3 is 14 amino acids long. The CDR3 protein is CASSLFAPDTEAFF. CDR3 nucleotide sequence: TGCGCCAGCAGCTTGTTCGCCCCGGACACTGAAGCTTTCTTT.

The chain uses TRBV27 and TRBJ2-7; weak D call: TRBD2 (5 bases). Trimming stripped 8 bases from V and 4 bases from J, with 9 bases between. This CDR3 has 11 residues. Germline V gene data show CDR1 as MNHEY and CDR2 as SMNVEV (reference sequence). DNA for the CDR3: TGTGCCAGCCGGGGTACGTACGAGCAGTACTTC. Translating it yields CASRGTYEQYF.